The rows below give T cell receptor beta chains drawn from one sample of a study of technical replicates of blood from a few donors. Some clones are missing from TCRdb's copy, which holds only in-frame ones; the method was immunoSEQ multiplex PCR. Among around 93,000 clones listed, approximately 94% were seen once. The sequencing sample was made of T cells isolated from PBMCs. These TCRs come from a human donor in good health. The CDR3 runs from the conserved cysteine through the conserved F or W. The order of the fields is J gene, clone size, V gene, D gene, CDR3 protein, CDR3 DNA. A D gene is named only where the DNA matches it firmly. Rows give clone size only sometimes, using once, few, many, or a class for an expanded clone.

>TRBJ2-7|NA|TRBV13|NA
CASHREQLNEQYF
TGTGCCAGTCACAGGGAGCAGCTCAACGAGCAGTACTTC
>TRBJ1-1|NA|TRBV28|NA
CASSLRGAGTEAFF
TGTGCCAGCAGTTTACGGGGGGCCGGTACTGAAGCTTTCTTT
>TRBJ1-1|NA|TRBV19|NA
CASTPGGGNTEAFF
TGTGCCAGTACTCCGGGGGGAGGGAACACTGAAGCTTTCTTT
>TRBJ1-2|NA|TRBV7-2|NA
CASSLLGTGYTF
TGTGCCAGCAGCTTATTAGGGACAGGCTACACCTTC
>TRBJ1-1|once|TRBV28|NA
CASSLSQGSAEAFF
TGTGCCAGCAGTTTATCCCAGGGCTCTGCTGAAGCTTTCTTT
>TRBJ2-7|NA|TRBV6-6|TRBD1
CASRDRYYEQYF
TGTGCCAGCCGGGACAGATACTACGAGCAGTACTTC
>TRBJ2-6|NA|TRBV6-1|NA
CASSLTGPGANVLTF
TGTGCCAGCAGTTTAACAGGGCCTGGGGCCAACGTCCTGACTTTC
>TRBJ1-2|NA|TRBV9|NA
CASSEGHNNYGYTF
TGTGCCAGCAGCGAGGGACACAACAACTATGGCTACACCTTC
>TRBJ2-1|NA|TRBV14|NA
CASSQVGVWHEQFF
TGTGCCAGCAGCCAAGTGGGCGTTTGGCATGAGCAGTTCTTC
>TRBJ2-7|NA|TRBV28|TRBD2
CASSLLTSGSRYEQYF
TGTGCCAGCAGTTTACTAACTAGCGGGAGTCGCTACGAGCAGTACTTC
>TRBJ1-2|NA|TRBV30|NA
CAWRQVDGYTF
TGTGCCTGGAGACAGGTTGATGGCTACACCTTC
>TRBJ2-7|NA|TRBV9|NA
CASSPREDEQYF
TGTGCCAGCAGCCCCCGAGAGGACGAGCAGTACTTC
>TRBJ1-2|once|TRBV9|NA
CASSLRGHLAVNYGYTF
TGTGCCAGCAGCCTAAGGGGCCACCTCGCAGTAAACTATGGCTACACCTTC
>TRBJ1-3|NA|TRBV27|TRBD1
CASSIGTGTGSGNTIYF
TGTGCCAGCAGTATCGGGACAGGGACGGGGTCTGGAAACACCATATATTTT
>TRBJ2-3|NA|TRBV10-3|NA
CAISDSLGQGQGDTQYF
TGTGCCATCAGTGATTCGTTGGGCCAGGGGCAAGGAGATACGCAGTATTTT
>TRBJ2-7|NA|TRBV5-8|TRBD1
CASSRDRGSYEQYF
TGTGCCAGCAGCCGGGACAGGGGCTCCTACGAGCAGTACTTC
>TRBJ2-7|NA|TRBV6-1|TRBD2
CASSEWGGRALYEQYF
TGTGCCAGCAGTGAATGGGGGGGGAGGGCCCTCTACGAGCAGTACTTC
>TRBJ2-3|NA|TRBV9|TRBD2
CASSALVGGDTQYF
TGTGCCAGCAGCGCACTAGTGGGGGGGGATACGCAGTATTTT
>TRBJ1-1|few|TRBV2|NA
CASSFQRHTEAFF
TGTGCCAGCAGTTTTCAGCGCCACACTGAAGCTTTCTTT
>TRBJ2-1|NA|TRBV6-5|NA
CASSYGQLNEQFF
TGTGCCAGCAGTTACGGACAGCTCAATGAGCAGTTCTTC
>TRBJ2-3|NA|TRBV11-2|TRBD2
CASSLGGTSTDTQYF
TGTGCCAGCAGCCTCGGGGGGACTAGCACAGATACGCAGTATTTT
>TRBJ1-5|NA|TRBV10-2|NA
CASRTLGLFNQPQHF
TGCGCCAGCAGGACACTAGGACTGTTTAATCAGCCCCAGCATTTT
>TRBJ1-2|NA|TRBV19|TRBD1
CASSIQNDRVRSYGYTF
TGTGCCAGTAGTATACAAAACGACAGGGTGAGGAGCTATGGCTACACCTTC
>TRBJ2-5|NA|TRBV5-1|NA
CASSLGVLGVQETQYF
TGCGCCAGCAGCTTGGGGGTTTTAGGGGTCCAAGAGACCCAGTACTTC
>TRBJ2-7|NA|TRBV30|NA
CAWRDLLVGEQYF
TGTGCCTGGAGAGATCTACTAGTGGGAGAGCAGTACTTC
>TRBJ2-7|NA|TRBV18|TRBD2
CASSPPGLDSEQYF
TGTGCCAGCTCACCACCTGGACTAGACTCCGAGCAGTACTTC
>TRBJ2-5|NA|TRBV6-6|NA
CASSHTERQETQYF
TGTGCCAGCAGTCACACGGAGAGGCAAGAGACCCAGTACTTC
>TRBJ2-3|NA|TRBV7-2|TRBD2
CASSLPRAGVSDTQYF
TGTGCCAGCAGCTTACCGAGAGCGGGAGTGTCAGATACGCAGTATTTT
>TRBJ1-5|NA|TRBV6-5|TRBD1
CASSRLDRGGMTQHF
TGTGCCAGCAGCCGACTGGACAGGGGCGGAATGACCCAGCATTTT
>TRBJ1-1|NA|TRBV9|NA
CASSVVASGEAFF
TGTGCCAGCAGCGTAGTGGCCTCGGGGGAAGCTTTCTTT
>TRBJ1-1|NA|TRBV10-3|NA
CAITLLRNYYREAFF
TGTGCCATCACCCTGTTAAGAAACTACTACCGTGAAGCTTTCTTT
>TRBJ2-7|NA|TRBV30|TRBD1
CAWKGTGDYEQYF
TGTGCCTGGAAGGGGACAGGGGACTACGAGCAGTACTTC
>TRBJ2-2|NA|TRBV5-1|TRBD2
CASSETSEDTGELFF
TGCGCCAGCAGCGAGACTAGCGAGGACACCGGGGAGCTGTTTTTT
>TRBJ2-5|once|TRBV5-1|TRBD1
CASSFWGQASETQYF
TGCGCCAGCAGCTTTTGGGGACAGGCCAGCGAGACCCAGTACTTC
>TRBJ2-2|NA|TRBV9|TRBD1
CASSRTGVATGELFF
TGTGCCAGCAGCCGGACAGGGGTGGCCACCGGGGAGCTGTTTTTT
>TRBJ1-1|NA|TRBV7-8|NA
CASSFPPGRVAYEAFF
TGTGCCAGCAGCTTTCCTCCGGGGAGGGTTGCATATGAAGCTTTCTTT